This T cell receptor (beta chain) came from a study of regulatory T cells in long-lasting Graves disease. V was cut by 3 bases and J by 0 bases, with 5 bases left in between. The CDR3 has 13 amino acids. Germline CDR1 SGHTA, CDR2 FQGNSA. As for time point: persistent/refractory GD, antithyroid drugs over 5 years with positive TRAb. The authors made the TCR library using RNA they extracted from PBMCs. Assembly of TCR beta libraries relied on iRepertoire HTBI primers together with Arm-PCR of CDR3 regions. TCRdb reprocessed the multiplex PCR reads with MiXCR, giving one entry per CDR3 protein. The table records fewer than 450,000 distinct CDR3 sequences, roughly 20% of them present only once. The sample holds many counts of this clonotype.

This clonotype was sampled from a female donor with Graves disease. The sequencing used peripheral blood mononuclear cells (PBMCs), collected when the disease was refractory, from a patient treated with antithyroid drugs. This chain connects TRBV7-2 to TRBJ1-2, with D uncertain. The CDR3 DNA reads as TGTGCCAGCAGCTTGACCTCTAACTATGGCTACACCTTC. Amino acid sequence: CASSLTSNYGYTF.